The 22 T cell receptor beta chains in this list originate from one sample, sequenced in a study of beta chain features in type 1 diabetes (dated 2018 in TCRdb). Library preparation employed the immunoSEQ multiplex PCR assay. The entire amount of isolated RNA was reverse transcribed using the High Capacity cDNA Reverse Transcription Kit, so the sequenced TCRB transcripts were expressed ones. As stored in TCRdb, this immuneACCESS dataset retains in-frame rearrangements with V and J assigned. A fraction of the clones does not appear; measured against another copy, unresolved V genes explain less than half of the discrepancy, and the remainder lacks a known reason. This sample holds 130,000 to 150,000 clones; about 7.1% were observed only once. 1.4% of the sample is taken by the ten largest. The sequencing sample was made of central memory CD4+ T cells from blood. Receptors were obtained from a woman aged 25 to 39 in good health.

In DNA form, the CDR3 reads TGTGCCAGCAGCTTAGGAGGAGGGTGTTGCGGTGGGGGGCCCCAGCATTTT. This encodes CASSLGGGCCGGGPQHF. The rearrangement uses TRBV11-3 and TRBJ1-5; tentative D call: TRBD1 (5 bases). The CDR3 spans 17 residues. V lost 1 base and J 9 bases, leaving 22 bases between the germline ends. Germline lookup yields CDR1 SGHNT and CDR2 YENEEA.

This clone was counted between two and nine times. The CDR3 spells CASSSLGTSGKQFF. DNA of the CDR3: TGTGCCAGCAGCTCCCTTGGAACTAGCGGAAAGCAGTTCTTC. The genes are TRBV7-2 and TRBJ2-1, with 8 bases identical to TRBD2. The germline V gene has CDR1 SGHTA and CDR2 FQGNSA. The junction had 10 bases not matched to a gene; V was cut back by 4 bases and J by 11 bases. The CDR3 has 14 amino acids.

The sample holds a few counts of this clone. The V call is TRBV5-6, the J call TRBJ1-4; D is perhaps TRBD1 (5 bases). This CDR3 comprises 17 residues. V was cut by 1 base and J by 0 bases, with 13 bases left in between. The germline gives CDR1 SGHDT, CDR2 YYEEEE. CDR3 residues: CASSLIARASTNEKLFF. CDR3 bases: TGTGCCAGCAGCTTGATTGCCAGGGCCTCAACTAATGAAAAACTGTTTTTT. Using reference TRBV5-6 and TRBJ1-4 for the parts outside the CDR3, the full variable domain is DAGVTQSPTHLIKTRGQQVTLRCSPKSGHDTVSWYQQALGQGPQFIFQYYEEEERQRGNFPDRFSGHQFPNYSSELNVNALLLGDSALYLCASSLIARASTNEKLFFGSGTQLSVL.

The J gene is TRBJ2-1, the V gene TRBV7-9, with a tentative D call TRBD2 (5 bases). V lost 4 bases, J lost 3 bases, and 7 bases lay in between. This CDR3 comprises 13 residues. From germline, CDR1 is SEHNR and CDR2 FQNEAQ (reference sequence). CDR3 sequence: CASSSDFYNEQFF. In DNA, the CDR3 is TGTGCCAGCAGCTCGGACTTCTACAATGAGCAGTTCTTC.

There are a few counts of this clone. V is TRBV7-6 and J is TRBJ2-1; 9 bases map to TRBD2. The germline V gene has CDR1 SGHVS and CDR2 FNYEAQ. This CDR3 has 15 amino acids. Losses at the gene ends were 5 bases for V and 9 bases for J; bases not matched to a gene: 11. The CDR3 reads CASSPSLAGGGEQFF. The CDR3 DNA reads TGTGCCAGCAGCCCAAGTCTTGCGGGAGGGGGTGAGCAGTTCTTC.

The chain combines TRBV19 with TRBJ2-5, with TRBD2 as a possible D gene (7 bases). V was pared by 5 bases and J by 4 bases, with 14 bases between. Germline CDR1 and CDR2: LNHDA and SQIVND (reference sequence). The CDR3 length is 14 residues. The CDR3 bases are TGTGCCAGTAGTCTACACGGGGGGCGAGAGACCCAGTACTTC. Protein: CASSLHGGRETQYF.

This chain links TRBV4-3 with TRBJ2-2, with a tentative D call TRBD1 (6 bases). V was shortened by 4 bases and J by 1 base, with 19 bases between the two germline ends. The CDR3 consists of 18 residues. Per the germline V gene, CDR1 is LGHNA and CDR2 is YSLEER. The CDR3 coding sequence is TGCGCCAGCAGCCCACACACCCCCAAGACAGGGAACACCGGGGAGCTGTTTTTT. It specifies CASSPHTPKTGNTGELFF.

This clone was counted a few times. The chain recombines TRBV28 with TRBJ1-3, with 7 nucleotides matching TRBD1. The ends lost 7 bases at V and 0 bases at J; junction bases unmatched: 6. CDR1 is MDHEN and CDR2 is SYDVKM in the germline V gene. This CDR3 region has 15 residues. CDR3 sequence reads: CASTLQGRSGNTIYF. Here the CDR3 DNA reads TGTGCCAGCACCCTACAGGGGCGCTCTGGAAACACCATATATTTT.

The V call is TRBV11-2, the J call TRBJ2-1; 16 bases are a match to TRBD2. V lost 2 bases, J lost 8 bases, and 6 bases stayed unmatched. Germline V gene data show CDR1 as SGHAT and CDR2 as FQNNGV. There are 17 residues in the CDR3. CDR3 DNA sequence: TGTGCCAGCAGCTTAAGGGTGGGGACTAGCGGGAGGGATGAGCAGTTCTTC. It codes for CASSLRVGTSGRDEQFF.

This chain uses TRBV28 with TRBJ2-7, with D perhaps TRBD1 (5 bases). Trimming cost V 3 bases and J 2 bases, with 11 bases left between them. Germline V lookup: CDR1 MDHEN, CDR2 SYDVKM. The length of the CDR3 is 14 residues. The CDR3 nucleotides are TGTGCCAGCAGTTTGCTCAGGGCTCCCTACGAGCAGTACTTC. It codes for CASSLLRAPYEQYF. Filled out from reference TRBV28 and TRBJ2-7, the complete variable domain reads DVKVTQSSRYLVKRTGEKVFLECVQDMDHENMFWYRQDPGLGLRLIYFSYDVKMKEKGDIPEGYSVSREKKERFSLILESASTNQTSMYLCASSLLRAPYEQYFGPGTRLTVT.

This clone was counted many times. The chain combines TRBV7-2 with TRBJ2-7, with 8 bases aligning to TRBD2. V was clipped by 5 bases and J by 3 bases; unmatched bases: 6. This CDR3 has 14 residues. Germline V gene sequence: CDR1 SGHTA, CDR2 FQGNSA. Here the CDR3 DNA reads TGTGCCAGCAGCCGGGAGGGCCGGGTCTACGAGCAGTACTTC. Amino acid sequence: CASSREGRVYEQYF.

The table lists this clone with many counts. This chain uses TRBV9 with TRBJ2-5; 8 bases are a match to TRBD2. The germline CDR1 and CDR2 sequences are SGDLS and YYNGEE. V shed 3 bases, J shed 4 bases, and the junction held 8 bases outside the gene matches. This CDR3 region has 15 residues. The CDR3 here is CASSATGGPLETQYF. The DNA for the CDR3 is TGTGCCAGCAGCGCCACGGGAGGGCCTTTAGAGACCCAGTACTTC.

This sequence joins TRBV7-2 and TRBJ1-2; D gene unclear. The germline V and J ends were trimmed by 5 bases and 7 bases, with 14 bases remaining between them. Germline CDR1 reads SGHTA; CDR2 reads FQGNSA. This CDR3 spans 13 amino acids. The CDR3 bases are TGTGCCAGCAGCGTGACTTCGGAGGTTGGCTACACCTTC. It specifies CASSVTSEVGYTF.

This clone has just a few counts. V is TRBV25-1 and J is TRBJ2-3; D is perhaps TRBD1 (5 bases). The CDR3 totals 13 residues. Trimming took 4 bases from V and 9 from J, leaving 14 bases between them. Looked up from germline, CDR1 is MGHDK and CDR2 is SYGVNS. CDR3 nucleotide sequence: TGTGCCAGCAGTGCCTCGACAGCGTCCACGCAGTATTTT. It yields the protein CASSASTASTQYF.

This chain uses TRBV6-5 with TRBJ2-7; weak D call: TRBD2 (5 bases). The germline gives CDR1 MNHEY, CDR2 SVGAGI. CDR3 length: 12 residues. Trimming removed 2 bases from V and 4 bases from J, with 6 bases in between. The CDR3 sequence is CASSYTGYEQYF. As DNA, the CDR3 is TGTGCCAGCAGTTACACGGGGTACGAGCAGTACTTC.

This clone was seen only a few times. This chain connects TRBV11-2 to TRBJ2-2; TRBD2 matches 9 bases. The CDR3 is 17 amino acids. The V segment lost 5 bases and the J segment 7 bases; nucleotides outside the gene matches: 14. From germline, CDR1 is SGHAT and CDR2 FQNNGV. CDR3 DNA: TGTGCCAGCAGCAATATCGATGGGTCAGCGGGAGGCGGGGAGCTGTTTTTT. Translation gives CASSNIDGSAGGGELFF.

J is TRBJ1-1 and V is TRBV9; maybe TRBD1 (5 bases). The germline V gene encodes CDR1 SGDLS and CDR2 YYNGEE. The length of the CDR3 is 13 residues. V was clipped by 4 bases and J by 8 bases, with 15 bases between them. The CDR3 sequence is CASSPMGGAEAFF. CDR3 DNA: TGTGCCAGCAGCCCCATGGGGGGAGCCGAAGCTTTCTTT.

The table lists this clone with a few counts. The chain combines TRBV7-5 with TRBJ2-7; the table gives TRBD1 as D, unverified against the DNA. TRBV7-5 is tagged as a pseudogene. The CDR3 length is 13 residues. This chain's CDR3 is CARSHGQVHEQYF. CDR3 in DNA: TGTGCCAGAAGCCACGGACAAGTCCACGAGCAGTACTTC.

This clone has at least ten counts. The rearrangement uses TRBV25-1 and TRBJ2-5; no firm D call. Germline loops: CDR1 MGHDK, CDR2 SYGVNS. The V gene lost 2 bases and the J gene lost 6 bases, with 10 bases spanning the gap. The CDR3 is made up of 13 amino acids. CDR3 nucleotides: TGTGCCAGCAGTGAAGCCGATAGAAAGACCCAGTACTTC. Its translation: CASSEADRKTQYF.

The J gene is TRBJ2-5, the V gene TRBV4-2; 10 bases agree with TRBD2. The germline gives CDR1 LGHNA, CDR2 YNFKEQ. The CDR3 is 16 residues long. The junction had 11 bases not matched to a gene; V was cut back by 6 bases and J by 4 bases. CDR3 sequence reads: CASSRGASGSLETQYF. The CDR3 DNA reads as TGTGCCAGCAGTCGAGGGGCTAGCGGGAGTCTAGAGACCCAGTACTTC.

This clone was seen many times. The V call is TRBV5-4, the J call TRBJ2-7, with 8 bases fitting TRBD1. This CDR3 is 16 amino acids long. The V gene's germline CDR1 is SGHNT and CDR2 YYREEE (reference sequence). After removal of 1 base from V and 7 bases from J, the junction contained 13 bases not matched to a gene. CDR3 residues: CASSLRLGRGPGEQYF. The CDR3 coding sequence is TGTGCCAGCAGCTTGCGGCTCGGCAGGGGGCCGGGGGAGCAGTACTTC.

The rearrangement joins TRBV5-1 to TRBJ2-1; 8 positions agree with TRBD2. Germline V CDR1 and CDR2: SGHRS, YFSETQ. The trim removed 6 bases at V and 13 bases at J, leaving 15 bases unmatched. The CDR3 has 14 residues. CDR3 loop: CASNTGGAGVYQFF. CDR3 DNA sequence: TGCGCCAGCAATACGGGGGGGGCGGGTGTCTACCAGTTCTTC.